This entry lists 14 T cell receptor beta chains sequenced from one sample in a study of CD8 T cells in Susac syndrome. With random hexamers, reverse transcription was performed on roughly 0.5 to 1 ug of RNA. Via MiXCR, TCRdb re-called the immunoSEQ multiplex PCR reads, giving one row per CDR3 protein. Altogether under 300,000 distinct CDR3 sequences are present, about 95% being singletons, with the ten largest covering under 0.12%. The specimen sequenced was CD4+ T cells from PBMCs. These receptors came from a human donor with Susac syndrome.

The gene calls are TRBV6-5 and TRBJ2-3, with 8 bases matching TRBD2. CDR3 length: 15 residues. Germline V CDR1 and CDR2: MNHEY, SVGAGI. Losses at the gene ends were 5 bases for V and 1 base for J; bases not matched to a gene: 5. The CDR3 sequence is CASSTTSGRTDTQYF. The CDR3, as DNA: TGTGCCAGCAGTACAACTAGCGGCCGCACAGATACGCAGTATTTT.

This clonotype came up once. This chain links TRBV3-1 with TRBJ1-2; no firm D call. Between the trimmed V and J ends, which lost 0 bases and 4 bases, there was a span of 15 bases. The CDR3 spans 16 residues. Germline loops: CDR1 LGHDT, CDR2 YNNKEL (reference sequence). The DNA for the CDR3 is TGTGCCAGCAGCCAAGAAGGAGTAGTACGCGGCTATGGCTACACCTTC. This encodes CASSQEGVVRGYGYTF.

The chain employs TRBV7-9 and TRBJ2-7, with D perhaps TRBD1 or TRBD2 (5 bases each). The CDR3 has 15 amino acids. Germline loops: CDR1 SEHNR, CDR2 FQNEAQ (reference sequence). V shed 0 bases and J shed 5 bases, with 14 bases lying between them. CDR3 coding DNA: TGTGCCAGCAGCTTAGCGATCGGGGACGGAGACGAGCAGTACTTC. Translation: CASSLAIGDGDEQYF. Looking up the rest from reference TRBV7-9 and TRBJ2-7 gives the full variable domain: DTGVSQNPRHKITKRGQNVTFRCDPISEHNRLYWYRQTLGQGPEFLTYFQNEAQLEKSRLLSDRFSAERPKGSFSTLEIQRTEQGDSAMYLCASSLAIGDGDEQYFGPGTRLTVT.

J is TRBJ2-1 and V is TRBV5-1; 10 bases map to TRBD2. Germline CDR1 SGHRS, CDR2 YFSETQ. The CDR3 contains 16 residues. Trimming at V came to 6 bases and at J to 4 bases, leaving 10 bases not matched to a gene. Here the CDR3 reads CASKVAGGAAYNEQFF. In DNA, the CDR3 is TGCGCCAGCAAAGTAGCGGGAGGTGCGGCTTACAATGAGCAGTTCTTC.

This clonotype was recorded a few times. The V and J genes are TRBV28 and TRBJ2-2; no firm D call. The CDR3 spans 12 residues. The V gene lost 2 bases and the J gene lost 6 bases, with 4 bases spanning the gap. CDR1 is MDHEN and CDR2 is SYDVKM in the germline V gene. CDR3 residues: CASSLEAGELFF. The CDR3 DNA follows: TGTGCCAGCAGTTTAGAGGCCGGGGAGCTGTTTTTT.

The chain joins TRBV29-1 to TRBJ2-5; tentatively, D is TRBD1 or TRBD2 (5 bases each). Germline loops: CDR1 SQVTM, CDR2 ANQGSEA. CDR3 length equals 12 residues. V lost 6 bases and J 5 bases, leaving 13 bases between the germline ends. The CDR3 reads CSVPWGWETQYF. The CDR3 DNA follows: TGCAGCGTCCCCTGGGGGTGGGAGACCCAGTACTTC.

The gene calls are TRBV11-2 and TRBJ2-7; no definite D call. Germline assignment: CDR1 SGHAT and CDR2 FQNNGV. This CDR3 contains 15 residues. V was clipped by 1 base and J by 2 bases, with 12 bases between them. The CDR3 region is CASSLVAVQPYEQYF. The DNA for the CDR3 is TGTGCCAGCAGCTTAGTCGCCGTTCAGCCCTACGAGCAGTACTTC.

This chain connects TRBV24-1 to TRBJ1-1, with no clear D. V lost 5 bases, J lost 3 bases, and 6 bases lay in between. The V gene's germline CDR1 is KGHDR and CDR2 SFDVKD. This CDR3 has 12 amino acids. CDR3 DNA sequence: TGTGCCACCAGTGCGCCGTACACTGAAGCTTTCTTT. Protein sequence: CATSAPYTEAFF.

The count of this clonotype is one. This sequence joins TRBV30 and TRBJ2-5; tentative D call: TRBD2 (6 bases). V was shortened by 3 bases and J by 5 bases, with 13 bases between the two germline ends. The germline V gene encodes CDR1 GTSNPN and CDR2 SVGIG (reference sequence). This CDR3 spans 13 amino acids. The CDR3 spells CAWSGGPGETQYF. The CDR3 DNA is TGTGCCTGGAGCGGGGGTCCGGGGGAGACCCAGTACTTC. Supplemented by reference TRBV30 and TRBJ2-5, the full variable domain reads SQTIHQWPATLVQPVGSPLSLECTVEGTSNPNLYWYRQAAGRGLQLLFYSVGIGQISSEVPQNLSASRPQDRQFILSSKKLLLSDSGFYLCAWSGGPGETQYFGPGTRLLVL.

The chain has TRBV19 and TRBJ2-7; TRBD1 matches 9 bases. There are 16 residues in the CDR3. The junction had 10 bases not matched to a gene; V was cut back by 5 bases and J by 2 bases. Germline V gene data show CDR1 as LNHDA and CDR2 as SQIVND (reference sequence). The CDR3 reads CASSARTGGRPYEQYF. The CDR3 DNA follows: TGTGCCAGTAGTGCCCGTACAGGGGGCCGGCCCTACGAGCAGTACTTC.

This rearrangement joins TRBV5-1 to TRBJ2-7; 7 bases are shared with TRBD1. The junction had 7 bases not matched to a gene; V was cut back by 5 bases and J by 2 bases. The CDR3 is 14 amino acids. Germline V gene sequence: CDR1 SGHRS, CDR2 YFSETQ. CDR3 amino acids: CASRSTGQTYEQYF. CDR3 sequence (DNA): TGCGCCAGCAGGTCAACGGGACAGACCTACGAGCAGTACTTC.

J is TRBJ2-5 and V is TRBV5-6, with TRBD2 matching over 9 bases. This CDR3 is 16 amino acids long. Looked up from germline, CDR1 is SGHDT and CDR2 is YYEEEE. The V and J ends lost 0 bases and 4 bases, in that order; junction bases with no gene match: 7. CDR3 region: CASSLARLAGVETQYF. Written as DNA, the CDR3 is TGTGCCAGCAGCTTGGCCCGGTTAGCGGGAGTAGAGACCCAGTACTTC.

The rearrangement links TRBV30 to TRBJ1-1; D is unresolved. CDR1 and CDR2 (germline): GTSNPN, SVGIG (reference sequence). Deletions cut 3 bases from V and 0 bases from J, with 11 bases between. The CDR3 contains 14 residues. The CDR3 sequence is CAWSSGRMNTEAFF. The CDR3 nucleotides read TGTGCCTGGAGCTCAGGACGGATGAACACTGAAGCTTTCTTT.

V gene TRBV20-1 combines with J gene TRBJ2-3; 8 bases map to TRBD2. In germline, CDR1 is DFQATT, CDR2 SNEGSKA (reference sequence). J gave up 0 bases and V 6 bases, and 20 bases lay outside the gene matches. The CDR3 loop spans 19 amino acids. The CDR3 DNA sequence: TGCAGTGCGGGAACCCCTGGAGCGGGAGCCACCTCTAGCACAGATACGCAGTATTTT. As protein: CSAGTPGAGATSSTDTQYF.